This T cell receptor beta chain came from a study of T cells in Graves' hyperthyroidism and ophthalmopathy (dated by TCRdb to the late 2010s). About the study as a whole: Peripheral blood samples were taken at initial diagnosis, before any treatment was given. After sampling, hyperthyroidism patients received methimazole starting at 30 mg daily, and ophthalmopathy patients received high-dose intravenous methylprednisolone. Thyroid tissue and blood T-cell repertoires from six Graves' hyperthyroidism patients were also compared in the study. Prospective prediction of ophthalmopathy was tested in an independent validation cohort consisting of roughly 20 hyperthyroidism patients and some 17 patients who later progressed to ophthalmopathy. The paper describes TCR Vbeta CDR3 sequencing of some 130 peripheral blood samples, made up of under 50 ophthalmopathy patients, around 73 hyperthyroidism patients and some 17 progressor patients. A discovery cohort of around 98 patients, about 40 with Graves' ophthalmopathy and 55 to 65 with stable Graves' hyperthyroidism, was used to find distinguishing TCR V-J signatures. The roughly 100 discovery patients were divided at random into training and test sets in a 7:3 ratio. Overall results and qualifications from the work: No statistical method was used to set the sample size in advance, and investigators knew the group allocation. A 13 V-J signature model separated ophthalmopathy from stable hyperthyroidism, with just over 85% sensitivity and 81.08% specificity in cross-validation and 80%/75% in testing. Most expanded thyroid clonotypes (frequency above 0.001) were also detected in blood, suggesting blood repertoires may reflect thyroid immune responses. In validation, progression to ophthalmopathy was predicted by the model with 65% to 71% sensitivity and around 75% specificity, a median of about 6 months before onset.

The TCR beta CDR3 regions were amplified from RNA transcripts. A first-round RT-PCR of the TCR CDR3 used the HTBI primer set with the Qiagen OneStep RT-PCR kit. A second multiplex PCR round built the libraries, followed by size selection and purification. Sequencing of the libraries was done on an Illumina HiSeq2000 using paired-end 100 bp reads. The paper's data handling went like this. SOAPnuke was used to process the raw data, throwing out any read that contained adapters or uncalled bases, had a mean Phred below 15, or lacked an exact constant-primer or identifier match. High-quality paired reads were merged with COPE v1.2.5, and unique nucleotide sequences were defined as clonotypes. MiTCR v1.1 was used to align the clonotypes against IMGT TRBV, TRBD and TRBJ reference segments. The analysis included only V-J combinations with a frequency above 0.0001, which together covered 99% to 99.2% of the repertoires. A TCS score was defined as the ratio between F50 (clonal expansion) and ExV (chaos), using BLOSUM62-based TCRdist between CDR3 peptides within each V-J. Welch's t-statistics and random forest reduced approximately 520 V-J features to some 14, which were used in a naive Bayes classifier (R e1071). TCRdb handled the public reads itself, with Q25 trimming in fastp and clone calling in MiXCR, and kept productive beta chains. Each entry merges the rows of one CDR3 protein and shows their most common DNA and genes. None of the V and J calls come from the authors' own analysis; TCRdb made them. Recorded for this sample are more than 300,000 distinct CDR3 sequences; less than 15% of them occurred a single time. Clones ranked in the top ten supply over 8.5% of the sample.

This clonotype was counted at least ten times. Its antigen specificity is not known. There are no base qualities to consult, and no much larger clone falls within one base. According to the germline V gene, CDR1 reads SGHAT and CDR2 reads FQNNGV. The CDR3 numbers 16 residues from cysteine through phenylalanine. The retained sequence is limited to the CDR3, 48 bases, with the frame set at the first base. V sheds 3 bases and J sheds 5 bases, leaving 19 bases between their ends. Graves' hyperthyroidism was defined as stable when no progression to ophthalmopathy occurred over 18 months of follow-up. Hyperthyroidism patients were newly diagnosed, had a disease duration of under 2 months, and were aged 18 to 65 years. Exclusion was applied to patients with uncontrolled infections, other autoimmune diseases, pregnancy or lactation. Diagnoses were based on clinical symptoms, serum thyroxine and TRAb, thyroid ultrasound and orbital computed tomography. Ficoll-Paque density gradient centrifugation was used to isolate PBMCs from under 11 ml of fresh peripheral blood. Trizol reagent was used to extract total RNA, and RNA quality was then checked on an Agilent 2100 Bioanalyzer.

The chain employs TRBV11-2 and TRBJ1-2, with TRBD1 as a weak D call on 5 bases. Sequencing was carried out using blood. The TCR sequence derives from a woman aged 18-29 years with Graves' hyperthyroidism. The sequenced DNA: TGTGCCAGCAGCTTTTTGGGGCAGGGTATACAGTATGGCTACACCTTC. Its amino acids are CASSFLGQGIQYGYTF. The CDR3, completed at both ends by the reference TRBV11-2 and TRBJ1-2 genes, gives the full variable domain EAGVAQSPRYKIIEKRQSVAFWCNPISGHATLYWYQQILGQGPKLLIQFQNNGVVDDSQLPKDRFSAERLKGVDSTLKIQPAKLEDSAVYLCASSFLGQGIQYGYTFGSGTRLTVV.